This TCR beta chain came from a study of blood T cell repertoires in COVID-19. On the study more broadly: Italy, Spain and the United States were the sources of the convalescent and acute COVID-19 samples. PBMCs, B-cell-depleted T cells, or T cells were the source of the cDNA or gDNA that made up the material.

The germline V gene has CDR1 SGHRS and CDR2 YFSETQ. The V segment lost 4 bases and the J segment 5 bases; nucleotides outside the gene matches: 11. CDR3 length: 15 amino acids. Measured with immunoSEQ multiplex PCR; TCRdb has only the in-frame clones, and not every one. Of around 42,000 clones listed, 88% are singletons. This TCR was sampled from a human donor in a cohort sampled during active COVID-19. Sequences were obtained from peripheral blood. The chain joins TRBV5-1 to TRBJ2-7; 8 nucleotides align to TRBD1. This chain's CDR3 is CASSPRTGIADEQYF. The CDR3 DNA reads as TGCGCCAGCAGCCCACGGACAGGGATTGCGGACGAGCAGTACTTC.